This TCR beta chain was sequenced in a study of human T cells and chemical hapten exposure. Study information: Across the whole study, which lasted roughly 24 weeks, patients were given diphenylcyclopropenone on the scalp once a week. Study results and limitations: Once DPC sensitization occurred, TCRs above 1 in 1000 frequency showed no change.

Trimming removed 8 bases from V and 5 bases from J; junction bases left unmatched: 11. Germline CDR1 SQVTM, CDR2 ANQGSEA. This CDR3 has 13 residues. TCRdb processed the RACE reads anew with MiXCR; each CDR3 protein has one entry. The table includes around 200,000 distinct CDR3 sequences, more than 20% detected once. Noted time point: patch test 3, about 24 weeks after DPC sensitization. Treatment described: therapeutic diphenylcyclopropenone sensitization with weekly scalp DPC. This clonotype was seen ten or more times. The antigen is unknown. Sequencing was performed on whole blood, taken in connection with sensitization to the hapten diphenylcyclopropenone (DPC). The receptor was isolated from a woman aged 40-49 years with alopecia areata. Some clones in this sample may be carry-over from other donors' samples. The chain recombines TRBV29-1 with TRBJ2-5, with 7 positions matching TRBD2. The DNA for the CDR3 is TGCAGCTCCTCCTTTGGGGAGGGCGAGACCCAGTACTTC. Translation: CSSSFGEGETQYF.